The 9 T cell receptor beta chains in this list originate from one sample, sequenced in a study of blood T cell repertoires in COVID-19. TCRdb's copy holds only in-frame clones and misses some; the assay was immunoSEQ multiplex PCR. This table has roughly 340,000 clones, more than 75% appearing once. Sequences were obtained from peripheral blood. These receptors all come from a woman aged 18-29 years who had recovered from COVID-19.

This chain uses TRBV6-5 with TRBJ2-1; 8 bases match TRBD2. Germline assignment: CDR1 MNHEY and CDR2 SVGAGI. This CDR3 spans 14 amino acids. With V trimmed by 6 bases and J by 4 bases, 5 bases remained unmatched. CDR3 residues: CASSRTSFYNEQFF. Here the CDR3 DNA reads TGTGCCAGCAGCCGGACTAGCTTTTACAATGAGCAGTTCTTC.

CDR3 sequence reads: CASSPEYRGPNTGELFF. DNA for the CDR3: TGTGCCAGCAGCCCGGAGTACAGGGGCCCGAACACCGGGGAGCTGTTTTTT. J is TRBJ2-2 and V is TRBV9, with 7 bases that match TRBD1. The trim removed 4 bases at V and 0 bases at J, leaving 9 bases unmatched. CDR1 and CDR2 from the germline V gene are SGDLS and YYNGEE. This CDR3 contains 17 residues.

This clone was seen just once. V usage is TRBV20-1 and J usage is TRBJ1-2, with a possible D match to TRBD1 (6 bases). Germline CDR1 DFQATT, CDR2 SNEGSKA (reference sequence). This CDR3 region has 11 residues. V was trimmed by 5 bases and J by 7 bases, leaving 11 bases between them. CDR3 residues: CSASTGTGYTF. In nucleotides, the CDR3 is TGCAGTGCTTCAACAGGGACTGGCTACACCTTC.

This chain connects TRBV9 to TRBJ1-2; D is ambiguous. The CDR3 covers 12 residues. Germline lookup yields CDR1 SGDLS and CDR2 YYNGEE. The V and J ends lost 4 bases and 4 bases respectively, with 8 bases between them. CDR3 loop: CASSREGYGYTF. The CDR3 DNA sequence: TGTGCCAGCAGCAGGGAGGGCTATGGCTACACCTTC.

V gene TRBV7-2 combines with J gene TRBJ2-3, with 11 bases aligning to TRBD2. V shed 1 base and J 2 bases; nucleotides not matched to a gene: 8. CDR1 SGHTA and CDR2 FQGNSA come from the germline V gene. The CDR3 loop spans 18 amino acids. The CDR3 region is CASSLDFSGRAFTDTQYF. The CDR3 DNA follows: TGTGCCAGCAGCTTAGATTTTAGCGGGAGGGCCTTCACAGATACGCAGTATTTT.

DNA of the CDR3: TGCAGCGTGGCGAGAGGACAGAACTATGGCTACACCTTC. As protein: CSVARGQNYGYTF. V and J are TRBV29-1 and TRBJ1-2; a possible D gene is TRBD1 (6 bases). Trimming removed 6 bases from V and 2 bases from J, with 13 bases in between. The CDR3 is made up of 13 amino acids. Germline CDR1 and CDR2: SQVTM and ANQGSEA.

The chain couples TRBV27 to TRBJ1-2, with unresolved D. V was cut by 4 bases and J by 4 bases, with 22 bases left in between. Per germline, CDR1 MNHEY and CDR2 SMNVEV (reference sequence). This CDR3 contains 17 residues. DNA for the CDR3: TGTGCCAGCAGTTCCACCGGGATCCCCCCCCTTCTCTATGGCTACACCTTC. Protein: CASSSTGIPPLLYGYTF.

This chain connects TRBV19 to TRBJ2-2; 9 nucleotides agree with TRBD2. The CDR3 consists of 16 residues. With V trimmed by 3 bases and J by 3 bases, 5 bases remained unmatched. Germline CDR1 reads LNHDA; CDR2 reads SQIVND (reference sequence). The CDR3 DNA reads as TGTGCCAGTAGTATGACTAGCGGAGTGGACACCGGGGAGCTGTTTTTT. Protein: CASSMTSGVDTGELFF.

Here the CDR3 DNA reads TGTGCCAGCAGTCGGAGCATTGGAGATATGACAGATACGCAGTATTTT. Translation gives CASSRSIGDMTDTQYF. The chain couples TRBV5-5 to TRBJ2-3; no definite D call. Germline CDR1 reads SGHKS; CDR2 reads YYEKEE (reference sequence). V lost 5 bases and J lost 3, with 19 bases in between. This CDR3 is built from 16 residues.